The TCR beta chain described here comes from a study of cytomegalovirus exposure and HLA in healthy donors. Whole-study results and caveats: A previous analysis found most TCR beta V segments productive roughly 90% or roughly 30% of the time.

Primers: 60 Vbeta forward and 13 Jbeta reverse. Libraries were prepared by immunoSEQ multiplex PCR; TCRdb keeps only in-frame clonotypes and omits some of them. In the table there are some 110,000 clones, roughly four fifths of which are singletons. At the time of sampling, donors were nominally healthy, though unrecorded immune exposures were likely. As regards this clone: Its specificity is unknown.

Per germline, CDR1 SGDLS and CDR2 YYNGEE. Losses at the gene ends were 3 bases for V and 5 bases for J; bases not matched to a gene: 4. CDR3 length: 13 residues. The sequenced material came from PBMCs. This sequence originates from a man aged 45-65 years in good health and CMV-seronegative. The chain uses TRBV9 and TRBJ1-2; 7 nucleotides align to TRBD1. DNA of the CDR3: TGTGCCAGCAGCGGGACAGGTCGTTATGGCTACACCTTC. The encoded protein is CASSGTGRYGYTF.